This is a list of T cell receptor beta chains from one sample in a study of blood T cell repertoires in COVID-19. TCRdb keeps only in-frame clones here, not all; method: immunoSEQ multiplex PCR. The table lists more than 250,000 clones, about 83% of them singletons, with 6% to 6.5% in the top ten. Sequenced: PBMCs or T cells enriched from blood (not recorded which). The receptors originated from a woman aged 40 to 50 who had recovered from COVID-19. Both conserved end residues are part of each CDR3. The order of the fields is J gene, D gene, V gene, clone size, CDR3 DNA, CDR3 protein. D genes are given only for firm matches. Clone size is given for some rows only: seen once, a few or many times, or a class if the clone is expanded.

>TRBJ1-2|-|TRBV29-1|-
TGCAGCGTTACTTACCCCGGCGGTGGCTACACCTTC
CSVTYPGGGYTF
>TRBJ2-1|-|TRBV24-1|few
TGTGCCACCAGTGACCACAGGGCTACCTACAATGAGCAGTTCTTC
CATSDHRATYNEQFF
>TRBJ2-5|-|TRBV19|once
TGTGCCAGTAGTATGGGCTTGCGGGGCGTCGAGACCCAGTACTTC
CASSMGLRGVETQYF
>TRBJ2-4|TRBD2|TRBV11-2|-
TGTGCCAGCAGTCTACACGGACTAGCGGGGGATGGGAGAAACATTCAGTACTTC
CASSLHGLAGDGRNIQYF
>TRBJ1-4|TRBD1|TRBV19|-
TGTGCCAGTAGTCGACACAGGGGTGAGGATGAAAAACTGTTTTTT
CASSRHRGEDEKLFF
>TRBJ1-5|-|TRBV6-2/TRBV6-3|-
TGTGCCAGCAGTTACGGTAAATTGGGGGGACCCAGAACCGGACAGCCCCAGCATTTT
CASSYGKLGGPRTGQPQHF
>TRBJ2-1|-|TRBV7-6|-
TGTGCCAGCAGCTTAGTACCGGGTCGTTACAATGAGCAGTTCTTC
CASSLVPGRYNEQFF
>TRBJ2-7|TRBD1|TRBV19|-
TGTGCCAGTAGTACGGGACAGGGTTCCTACGAGCAGTACTTC
CASSTGQGSYEQYF
>TRBJ2-7|TRBD2|TRBV28|-
TGTGCCAGCAGCTCCCTAGGACTAGCGGCTTACGAGCAGTACTTC
CASSSLGLAAYEQYF
>TRBJ2-5|TRBD2|TRBV13|-
TGTGCCAGCAGCTTAGTGGGCGGGAGTGAGACCCAGTACTTC
CASSLVGGSETQYF
>TRBJ2-5|-|TRBV7-7|-
TGTGCTAGCAGCAAAGCGGGCCCGCGGGAGACCCAGTACTTC
CASSKAGPRETQYF
>TRBJ2-2|-|TRBV6-2/TRBV6-3|once
TGTGCCAGCAGTTTATATCAGGACATCACCGGGGAGCTGTTTTTT
CASSLYQDITGELFF
>TRBJ2-7|TRBD1|TRBV6-2/TRBV6-3|-
TGTGCCAGCAGCGACGGACAGGGACGAACCTACGAGCAGTACTTC
CASSDGQGRTYEQYF
>TRBJ1-5|-|TRBV7-8|-
TGTGCCAGCAGCTTAGGTCCCCCGGCGGGAGACAATCAGCCCCAGCATTTT
CASSLGPPAGDNQPQHF
>TRBJ2-7|-|TRBV2|-
TGTGCCAGCAGTGAAGCGCCCCCCAGCTACGAGCAGTACTTC
CASSEAPPSYEQYF
>TRBJ1-6|TRBD1|TRBV5-1|-
TGCGCCAGCAGCGGAGAGACAGGGGGCGTTTCACCCCTCCACTTT
CASSGETGGVSPLHF
>TRBJ1-2|TRBD1|TRBV7-3|-
TGTGCCAGCAGCGATTTACAGGGGGCGGATGGCTACACCTTC
CASSDLQGADGYTF
>TRBJ2-3|TRBD1|TRBV15|-
TGTGCCACCAGCAGGGGGACAGAAGGGACAGATACGCAGTATTTT
CATSRGTEGTDTQYF
>TRBJ2-3|TRBD2|TRBV5-1|-
TGCGCCAGCAGCTTAACAGCGGGAGTAGTGACAGATACGCAGTATTTT
CASSLTAGVVTDTQYF
>TRBJ1-4|TRBD1|TRBV19|-
TGTGCCAGTAGACAGGGGAGGTATTTATCGGGTGAAAAACTGTTTTTT
CASRQGRYLSGEKLFF
>TRBJ2-1|TRBD2|TRBV5-4|-
TGTGCCAGCAGGGAGGGACTAGCGGATTACAATGAGCAGTTCTTC
CASREGLADYNEQFF
>TRBJ2-1|TRBD2|TRBV7-9|-
TGTGCCAGCAGCCTGCCTGTGGGACTAGCGGGAACTAATGAGCAGTTCTTC
CASSLPVGLAGTNEQFF
>TRBJ1-4|TRBD1|TRBV28|-
TGTGCCAGCAGCCGCCTCATCGGGACAGGATCTAATGAAAAACTGTTTTTT
CASSRLIGTGSNEKLFF
>TRBJ1-2|TRBD1|TRBV14|few
TGTGCCAGCAGCCCCTGGACAGGATCGGGCTATGGCTACACCTTC
CASSPWTGSGYGYTF
>TRBJ1-6|TRBD1|TRBV6-5|once
TGTGCCAGCAGGAGGGGGACAGGGGCGAATTCACCCCTCCACTTT
CASRRGTGANSPLHF
>TRBJ2-5|TRBD2|TRBV9|-
TGTGCCAGCAGCCGGACTAGCGAAGAGACCCAGTACTTC
CASSRTSEETQYF
>TRBJ2-1|-|TRBV21-1|-
TGTGCCAGCAGCTTATCTGAAGAGGACAGGCTCTTAGAGGTTGAGCAGTTCTTC
CASSLSEEDRLLEVEQFF
>TRBJ1-2|-|TRBV28|-
TGTGCCAGCAGCTTTCAGCGGTATGGCTACACCTTC
CASSFQRYGYTF